These 10 T cell receptor beta chains share one sample of origin, sequenced in a study of blood T cell repertoires in COVID-19. TCRdb's table, derived via immunoSEQ multiplex PCR, lists solely in-frame clones and lacks some. Of around 230,000 clones in the sample, about nine tenths are singletons; the top ten hold 7.2%. The sequenced material came from peripheral blood. The source is a man in his fifties or sixties who had recovered from COVID-19.

This sequence joins TRBV19 and TRBJ1-5, with D possibly matching TRBD1 (6 bases). Trimming cost V 6 bases and J 4 bases, with 13 bases left between them. This CDR3 has 14 amino acids. CDR1 LNHDA and CDR2 SQIVND come from the germline V gene (reference sequence). The CDR3 nucleotides are TGTGCCAGTAGCGCTGGACAGCTAAATCAGCCCCAGCATTTT. Translating gives CASSAGQLNQPQHF.

The chain uses TRBV4-2 and TRBJ1-3; 7 bases agree with TRBD1. Germline V CDR1 and CDR2: LGHNA, YNFKEQ. V lost 3 bases, J lost 3 bases, and 11 bases stayed unmatched. This CDR3 has 17 amino acids. The CDR3 sequence is CASSQDKNRGRGNTIYF. CDR3 DNA sequence: TGTGCCAGCAGCCAGGACAAAAACAGGGGACGTGGAAACACCATATATTTT.

The table lists this clone with a count of one. The chain combines TRBV5-4 with TRBJ1-2; perhaps TRBD1 as D (6 bases). Germline CDR1 and CDR2: SGHNT and YYREEE (reference sequence). V was trimmed by 2 bases and J by 7 bases, leaving 12 bases between them. The CDR3 extends over 13 amino acids. Here the CDR3 DNA reads TGTGCCAGCAGCTTTTATACAGGGTTTGGCTACACCTTC. Protein product: CASSFYTGFGYTF. Filled out from reference TRBV5-4 and TRBJ1-2, the complete variable domain reads ETGVTQSPTHLIKTRGQQVTLRCSSQSGHNTVSWYQQALGQGPQFIFQYYREEENGRGNFPPRFSGLQFPNYSSELNVNALELDDSALYLCASSFYTGFGYTFGSGTRLTVV.

V gene TRBV6-5 combines with J gene TRBJ2-3; D gene unclear. The V end was cut by 7 bases, the J end by 0 bases, with 5 bases between. The CDR3 contains 12 residues. Germline CDR1 reads MNHEY; CDR2 reads SVGAGI. The DNA of the CDR3 is TGTGCCAGCACACTGAGCACAGATACGCAGTATTTT. Residues: CASTLSTDTQYF.

The chain links TRBV2 to TRBJ2-2; D call uncertain. In germline, CDR1 is SNHLY, CDR2 FYNNEI. There are 14 residues in the CDR3. The V and J ends lost 9 bases and 4 bases respectively, with 15 bases between them. CDR3 residues: CASYLFSGTGELFF. CDR3 nucleotides: TGTGCCAGTTACTTGTTTTCCGGCACCGGGGAGCTGTTTTTT.

About this clone itself: The DNA is left out, because the CDR3 cannot be placed on it with certainty; the CDR3 is given as TCRdb lists it. V is TRBV11-2 and J is TRBJ2-7; TRBD2 was called by the table and not checked on the DNA. A total of 13 residues make up the CDR3, ends included. Germline V gene data show CDR1 as SGHAT and CDR2 as FQNNGV. CDR3 loop: CASSLGPLWEQYV.

The genes are TRBV6-5 and TRBJ1-2; D call uncertain. V was pared by 3 bases and J by 8 bases, with 10 bases between. Germline V gives CDR1 MNHEY, CDR2 SVGAGI. The CDR3 extends over 12 amino acids. The CDR3 region has the DNA TGTGCCAGCAGTTATATCGCGATGGGCTACACCTTC. Protein product: CASSYIAMGYTF.

The chain joins TRBV19 to TRBJ2-3; 7 nucleotides line up with TRBD1. J lost 3 bases, V lost 5 bases, and 5 bases had no gene match. Germline loops: CDR1 LNHDA, CDR2 SQIVND (reference sequence). The CDR3 length is 14 residues. CDR3 loop: CASSYRGPTDTQYF. CDR3 nucleotide sequence: TGTGCCAGTAGTTATAGGGGGCCGACAGATACGCAGTATTTT. Filled out from reference TRBV19 and TRBJ2-3, the complete variable domain reads DGGITQSPKYLFRKEGQNVTLSCEQNLNHDAMYWYRQDPGQGLRLIYYSQIVNDFQKGDIAEGYSVSREKKESFPLTVTSAQKNPTAFYLCASSYRGPTDTQYFGPGTRLTVL.

The chain recombines TRBV4-1 with TRBJ1-1, with D maybe TRBD1 (5 bases). The V end lost 1 base, the J end lost 3 bases, and 12 bases lay between the germline ends. CDR3 length equals 15 residues. Germline V gene sequence: CDR1 MGHRA, CDR2 YSYEKL. The CDR3 region has the DNA TGCGCCAGCAGCCAAGGGAGGGGACTTGACACTGAAGCTTTCTTT. It translates to CASSQGRGLDTEAFF.

The chain couples TRBV2 to TRBJ1-2; D may be TRBD1 (6 bases). The CDR3 contains 14 residues. The V gene lost 4 bases and the J gene lost 6 bases, with 15 bases spanning the gap. Germline V gene data show CDR1 as SNHLY and CDR2 as FYNNEI. The CDR3 nucleotides read TGTGCCAGCAGTGGTGGGACATCCCTAAATGGCTACACCTTC. Protein: CASSGGTSLNGYTF.